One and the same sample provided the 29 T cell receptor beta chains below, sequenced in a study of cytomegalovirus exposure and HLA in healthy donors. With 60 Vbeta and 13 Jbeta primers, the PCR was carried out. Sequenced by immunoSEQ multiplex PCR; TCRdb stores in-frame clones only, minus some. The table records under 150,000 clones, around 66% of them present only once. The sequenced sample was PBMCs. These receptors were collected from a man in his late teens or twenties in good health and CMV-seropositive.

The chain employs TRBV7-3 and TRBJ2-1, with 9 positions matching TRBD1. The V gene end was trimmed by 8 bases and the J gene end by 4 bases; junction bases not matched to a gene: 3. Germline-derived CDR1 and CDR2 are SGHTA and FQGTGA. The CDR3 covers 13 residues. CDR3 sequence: CASGDREYNEQFF. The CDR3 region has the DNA TGTGCCAGCGGGGACAGGGAATACAATGAGCAGTTCTTC.

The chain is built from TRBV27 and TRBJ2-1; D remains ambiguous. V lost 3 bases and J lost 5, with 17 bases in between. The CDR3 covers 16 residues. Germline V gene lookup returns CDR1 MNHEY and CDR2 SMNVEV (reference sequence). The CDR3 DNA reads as TGTGCCAGCAGTTTCTCTCTAGACTTAAGCCACAATGAGCAGTTCTTC. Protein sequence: CASSFSLDLSHNEQFF.

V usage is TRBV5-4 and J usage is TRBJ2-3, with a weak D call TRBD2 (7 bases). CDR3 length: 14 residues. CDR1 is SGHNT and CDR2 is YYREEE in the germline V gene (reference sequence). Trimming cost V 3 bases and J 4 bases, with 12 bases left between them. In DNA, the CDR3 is TGTGCCAGCAGCTCGGGGGGCCCCCCAGATACGCAGTATTTT. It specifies CASSSGGPPDTQYF.

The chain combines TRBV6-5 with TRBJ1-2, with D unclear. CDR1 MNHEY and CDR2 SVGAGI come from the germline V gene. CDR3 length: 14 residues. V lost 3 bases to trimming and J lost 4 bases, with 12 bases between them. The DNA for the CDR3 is TGTGCCAGCAGTTATCCTGACGGAGGCTATGGCTACACCTTC. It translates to CASSYPDGGYGYTF.

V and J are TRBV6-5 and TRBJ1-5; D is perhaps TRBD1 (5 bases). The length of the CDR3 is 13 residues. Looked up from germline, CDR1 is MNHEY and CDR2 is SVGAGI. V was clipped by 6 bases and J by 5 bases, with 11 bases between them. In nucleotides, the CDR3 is TGTGCCAGCAGGCGACAGCGTGATCAGCCCCAGCATTTT. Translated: CASRRQRDQPQHF.

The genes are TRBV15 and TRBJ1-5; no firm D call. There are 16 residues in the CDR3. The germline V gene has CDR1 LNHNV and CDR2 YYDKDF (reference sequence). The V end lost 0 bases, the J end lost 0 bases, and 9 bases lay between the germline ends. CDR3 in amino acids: CATSREYGNSNQPQHF. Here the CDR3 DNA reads TGTGCCACCAGCAGAGAATACGGGAATAGCAATCAGCCCCAGCATTTT.

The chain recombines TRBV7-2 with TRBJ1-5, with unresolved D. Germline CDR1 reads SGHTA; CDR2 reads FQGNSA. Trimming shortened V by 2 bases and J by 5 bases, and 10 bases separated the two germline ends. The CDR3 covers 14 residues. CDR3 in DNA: TGTGCCAGCAGCTTACTTTCGGGGTATCAGCCCCAGCATTTT. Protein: CASSLLSGYQPQHF.

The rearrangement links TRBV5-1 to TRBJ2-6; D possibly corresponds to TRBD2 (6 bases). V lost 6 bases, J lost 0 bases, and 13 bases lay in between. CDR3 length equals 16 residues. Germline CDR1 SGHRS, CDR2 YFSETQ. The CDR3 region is CASTLEGSSGANVLTF. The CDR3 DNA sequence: TGCGCCAGCACCCTGGAGGGGTCCTCTGGGGCCAACGTCCTGACTTTC.

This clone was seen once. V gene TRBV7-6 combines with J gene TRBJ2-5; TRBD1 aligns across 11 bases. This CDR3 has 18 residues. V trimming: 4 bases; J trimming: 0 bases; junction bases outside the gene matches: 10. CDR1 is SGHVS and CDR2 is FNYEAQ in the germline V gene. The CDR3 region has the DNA TGTGCCAGCAGCTCTCCGGGACAGGGGGGGCCGTACCAAGAGACCCAGTACTTC. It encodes CASSSPGQGGPYQETQYF.

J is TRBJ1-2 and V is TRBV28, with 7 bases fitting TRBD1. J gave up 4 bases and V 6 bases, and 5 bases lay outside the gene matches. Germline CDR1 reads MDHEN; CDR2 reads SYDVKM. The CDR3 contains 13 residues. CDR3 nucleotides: TGTGCCAGCAGACCGACAGGGTTCTATGGCTACACCTTC. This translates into CASRPTGFYGYTF.

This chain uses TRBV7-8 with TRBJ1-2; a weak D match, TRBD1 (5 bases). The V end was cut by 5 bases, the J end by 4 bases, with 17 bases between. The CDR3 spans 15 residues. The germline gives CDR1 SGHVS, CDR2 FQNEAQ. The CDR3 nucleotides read TGTGCCAGCAGCGCGGCCGGGACGGGACTCTATGGCTACACCTTC. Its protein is CASSAAGTGLYGYTF.

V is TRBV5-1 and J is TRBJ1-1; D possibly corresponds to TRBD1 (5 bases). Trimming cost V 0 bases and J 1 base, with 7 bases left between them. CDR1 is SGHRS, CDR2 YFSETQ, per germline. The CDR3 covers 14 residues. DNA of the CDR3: TGCGCCAGCAGCTTGGGGGGCGCGAACACTGAAGCTTTCTTT. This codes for CASSLGGANTEAFF.

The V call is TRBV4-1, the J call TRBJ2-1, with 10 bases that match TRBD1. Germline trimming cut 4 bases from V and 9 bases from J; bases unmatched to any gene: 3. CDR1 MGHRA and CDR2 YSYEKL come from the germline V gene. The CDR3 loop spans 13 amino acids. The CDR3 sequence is CASSPGQGIEQFF. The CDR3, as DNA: TGCGCCAGCAGCCCGGGACAGGGGATTGAGCAGTTCTTC.

The DNA of the CDR3 is TGTGCCAGCAGTAGACCGACACCCTCTCCCGGCTACACCTTC. Its protein product is CASSRPTPSPGYTF. V and J are TRBV9 and TRBJ1-2, with D unresolved. Germline V gene data show CDR1 as SGDLS and CDR2 as YYNGEE. This CDR3 has 14 amino acids. The ends were cut back, 5 bases at V and 8 bases at J, with 19 bases in the middle.

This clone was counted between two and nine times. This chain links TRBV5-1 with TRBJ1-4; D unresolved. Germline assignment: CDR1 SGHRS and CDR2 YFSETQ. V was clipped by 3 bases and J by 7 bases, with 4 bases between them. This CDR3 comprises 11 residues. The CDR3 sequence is CASSSGEKLFF. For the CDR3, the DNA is TGCGCCAGCAGCTCCGGTGAAAAACTGTTTTTT.

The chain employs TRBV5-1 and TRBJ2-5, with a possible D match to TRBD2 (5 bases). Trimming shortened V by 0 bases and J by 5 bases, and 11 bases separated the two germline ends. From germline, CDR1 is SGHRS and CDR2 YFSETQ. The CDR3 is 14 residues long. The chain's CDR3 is CASSLAGSSETQYF. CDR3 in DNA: TGCGCCAGCAGCTTGGCCGGTTCTAGCGAGACCCAGTACTTC. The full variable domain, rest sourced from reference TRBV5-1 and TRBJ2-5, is KAGVTQTPRYLIKTRGQQVTLSCSPISGHRSVSWYQQTPGQGLQFLFEYFSETQRNKGNFPGRFSGRQFSNSRSEMNVSTLELGDSALYLCASSLAGSSETQYFGPGTRLLVL.

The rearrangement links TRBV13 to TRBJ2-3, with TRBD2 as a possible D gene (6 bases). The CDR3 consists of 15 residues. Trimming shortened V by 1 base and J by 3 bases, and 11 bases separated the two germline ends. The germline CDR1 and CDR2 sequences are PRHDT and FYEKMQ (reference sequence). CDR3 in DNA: TGTGCCAGCAGCTTAGTGGCGGGGCCTACAGATACGCAGTATTTT. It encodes CASSLVAGPTDTQYF.

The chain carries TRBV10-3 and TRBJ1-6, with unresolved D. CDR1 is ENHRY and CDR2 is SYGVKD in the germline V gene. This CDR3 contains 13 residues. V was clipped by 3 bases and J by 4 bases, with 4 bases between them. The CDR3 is CAISEQYNSPLHF. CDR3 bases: TGTGCCATCAGTGAACAGTATAATTCACCCCTCCACTTT.

The CDR3 DNA follows: TGTGCCATCAGGGGGCCTGGGGACACCGGGGAGCTGTTTTTT. Amino acids: CAIRGPGDTGELFF. The chain uses TRBV28 and TRBJ2-2; 8 bases fit TRBD1. This CDR3 comprises 14 residues. With 10 bases clipped from V and 3 bases from J, the junction kept 7 bases outside the gene matches. Germline V gene data show CDR1 as MDHEN and CDR2 as SYDVKM.

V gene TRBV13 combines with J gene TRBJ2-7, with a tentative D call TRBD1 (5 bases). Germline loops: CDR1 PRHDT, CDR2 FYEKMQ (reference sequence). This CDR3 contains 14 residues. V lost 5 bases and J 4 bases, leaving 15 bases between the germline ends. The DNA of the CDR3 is TGTGCCAGCAGCCAAGGAGCAGGGTCGTACGAGCAGTACTTC. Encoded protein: CASSQGAGSYEQYF.

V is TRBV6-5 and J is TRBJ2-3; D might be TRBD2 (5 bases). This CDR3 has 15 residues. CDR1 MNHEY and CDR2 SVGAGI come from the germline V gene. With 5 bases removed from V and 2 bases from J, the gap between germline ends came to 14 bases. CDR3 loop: CASSPSGAYTDTQYF. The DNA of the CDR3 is TGTGCCAGCAGTCCCAGCGGAGCCTACACAGATACGCAGTATTTT.

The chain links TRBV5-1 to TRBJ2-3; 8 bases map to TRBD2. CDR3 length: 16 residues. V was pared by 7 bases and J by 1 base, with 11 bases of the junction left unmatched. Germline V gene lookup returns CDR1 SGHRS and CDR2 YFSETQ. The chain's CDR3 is CASSTADGGGTDTQYF. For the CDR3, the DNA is TGCGCCAGCTCGACGGCGGACGGGGGGGGCACAGATACGCAGTATTTT.

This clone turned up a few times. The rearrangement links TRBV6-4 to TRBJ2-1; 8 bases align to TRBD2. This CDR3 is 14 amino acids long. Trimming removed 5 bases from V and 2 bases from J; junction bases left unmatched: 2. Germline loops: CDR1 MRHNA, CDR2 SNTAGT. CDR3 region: CASSSGGPYNEQFF. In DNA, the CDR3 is TGTGCCAGCAGTTCGGGGGGGCCCTACAATGAGCAGTTCTTC.

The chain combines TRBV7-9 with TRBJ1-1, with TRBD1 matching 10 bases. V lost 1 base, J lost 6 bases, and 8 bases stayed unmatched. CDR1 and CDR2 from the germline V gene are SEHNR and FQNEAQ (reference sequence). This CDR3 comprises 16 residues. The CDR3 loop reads CASSLVGTGAMAEAFF. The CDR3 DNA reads TGTGCCAGCAGCTTAGTTGGGACAGGGGCGATGGCTGAAGCTTTCTTT.

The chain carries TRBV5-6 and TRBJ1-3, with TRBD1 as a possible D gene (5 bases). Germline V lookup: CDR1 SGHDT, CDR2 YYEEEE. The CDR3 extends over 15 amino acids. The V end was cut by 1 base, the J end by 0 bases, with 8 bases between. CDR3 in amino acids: CASSLTGGSGNTIYF. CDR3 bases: TGTGCCAGCAGCTTGACAGGCGGCTCTGGAAACACCATATATTTT.

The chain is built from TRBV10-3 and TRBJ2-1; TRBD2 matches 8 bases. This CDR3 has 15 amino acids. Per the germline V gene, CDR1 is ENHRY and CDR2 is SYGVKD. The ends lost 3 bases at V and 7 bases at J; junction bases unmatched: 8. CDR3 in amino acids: CAISEAGAGGNEQFF. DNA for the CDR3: TGTGCCATCAGTGAAGCGGGGGCCGGGGGAAATGAGCAGTTCTTC.

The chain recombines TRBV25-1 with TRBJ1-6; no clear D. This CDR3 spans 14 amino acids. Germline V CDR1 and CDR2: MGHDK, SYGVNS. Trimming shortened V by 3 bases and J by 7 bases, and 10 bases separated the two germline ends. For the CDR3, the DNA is TGTGCCAGCAGTGAGGAACTAAAAAATTCACCCCTCCACTTT. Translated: CASSEELKNSPLHF.

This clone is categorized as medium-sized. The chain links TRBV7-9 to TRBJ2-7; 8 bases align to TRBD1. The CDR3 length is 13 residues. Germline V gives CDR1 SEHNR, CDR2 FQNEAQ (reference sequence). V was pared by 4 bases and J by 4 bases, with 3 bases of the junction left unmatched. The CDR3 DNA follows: TGTGCCAGCAGCTCAGGGGGCGGGTACGAGCAGTACTTC. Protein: CASSSGGGYEQYF.

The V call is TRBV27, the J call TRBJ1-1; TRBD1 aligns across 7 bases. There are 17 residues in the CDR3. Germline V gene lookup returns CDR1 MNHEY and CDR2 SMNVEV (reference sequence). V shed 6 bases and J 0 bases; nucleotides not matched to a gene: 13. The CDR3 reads CASSLLSPTGLNTEAFF. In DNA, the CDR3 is TGTGCCAGCAGCTTACTAAGCCCGACAGGGCTGAACACTGAAGCTTTCTTT.